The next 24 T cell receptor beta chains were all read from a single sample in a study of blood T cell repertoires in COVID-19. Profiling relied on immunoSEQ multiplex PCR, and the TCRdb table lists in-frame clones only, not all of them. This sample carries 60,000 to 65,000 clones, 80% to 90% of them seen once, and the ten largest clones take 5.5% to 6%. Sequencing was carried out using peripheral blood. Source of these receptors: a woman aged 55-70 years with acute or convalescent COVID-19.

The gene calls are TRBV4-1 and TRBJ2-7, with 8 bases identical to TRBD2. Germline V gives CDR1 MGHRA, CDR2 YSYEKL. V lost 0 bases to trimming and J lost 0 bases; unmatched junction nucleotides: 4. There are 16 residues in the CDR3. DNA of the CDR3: TGCGCCAGCAGCCAAGATGCGGGGGGCCTCTCCTACGAGCAGTACTTC. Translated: CASSQDAGGLSYEQYF.

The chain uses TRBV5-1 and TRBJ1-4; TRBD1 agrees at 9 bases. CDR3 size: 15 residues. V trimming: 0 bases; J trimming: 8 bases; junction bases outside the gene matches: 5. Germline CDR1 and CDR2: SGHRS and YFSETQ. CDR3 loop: CASSLDGTGYEKLFF. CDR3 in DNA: TGCGCCAGCAGCTTGGACGGGACAGGGTACGAAAAACTGTTTTTT.

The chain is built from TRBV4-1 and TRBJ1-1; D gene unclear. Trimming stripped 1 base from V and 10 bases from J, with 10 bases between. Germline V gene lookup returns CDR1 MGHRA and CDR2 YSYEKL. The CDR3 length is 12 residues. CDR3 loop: CASSQGGSTAFF. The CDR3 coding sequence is TGCGCCAGCAGCCAAGGAGGTAGCACAGCTTTCTTT.

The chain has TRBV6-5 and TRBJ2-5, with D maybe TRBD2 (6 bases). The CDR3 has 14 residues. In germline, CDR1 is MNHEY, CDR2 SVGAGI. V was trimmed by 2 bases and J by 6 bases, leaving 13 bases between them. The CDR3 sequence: CASSYLGGTKTQYF. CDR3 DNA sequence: TGTGCCAGCAGTTACCTCGGGGGAACGAAGACCCAGTACTTC.

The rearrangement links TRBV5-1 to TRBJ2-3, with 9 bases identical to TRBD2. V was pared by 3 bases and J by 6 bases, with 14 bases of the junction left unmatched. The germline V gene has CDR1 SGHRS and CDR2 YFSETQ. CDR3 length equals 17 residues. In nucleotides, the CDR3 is TGCGCCAGCAGCTCCCAGCGGGGGGTGGAGACGAGGGATACGCAGTATTTT. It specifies CASSSQRGVETRDTQYF.

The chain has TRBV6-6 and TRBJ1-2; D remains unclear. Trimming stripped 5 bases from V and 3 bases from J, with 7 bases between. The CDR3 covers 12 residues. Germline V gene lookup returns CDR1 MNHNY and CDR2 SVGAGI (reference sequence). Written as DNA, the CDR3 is TGTGCCAGCAGTACACCCTACTATGGCTACACCTTC. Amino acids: CASSTPYYGYTF.

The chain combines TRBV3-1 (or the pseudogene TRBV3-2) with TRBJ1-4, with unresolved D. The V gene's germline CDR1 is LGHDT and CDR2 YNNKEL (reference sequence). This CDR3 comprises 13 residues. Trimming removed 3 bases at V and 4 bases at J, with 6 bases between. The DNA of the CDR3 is TGTGCCAGCAGCCAGGGCTTTAATGAAAAACTGTTTTTT. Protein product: CASSQGFNEKLFF.

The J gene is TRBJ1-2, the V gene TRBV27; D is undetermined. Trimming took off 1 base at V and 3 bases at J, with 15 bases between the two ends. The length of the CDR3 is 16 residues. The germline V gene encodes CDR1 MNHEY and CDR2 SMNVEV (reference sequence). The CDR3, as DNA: TGTGCCAGCAGTTTATTGGGAGGGTTGCTGGACTATGGCTACACCTTC. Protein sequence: CASSLLGGLLDYGYTF.

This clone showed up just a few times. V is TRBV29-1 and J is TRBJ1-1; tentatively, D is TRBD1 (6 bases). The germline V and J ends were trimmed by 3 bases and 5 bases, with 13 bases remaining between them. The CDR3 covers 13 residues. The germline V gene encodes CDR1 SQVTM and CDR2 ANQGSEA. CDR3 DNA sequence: TGCAGCGTTGACACAGGGATCGGAACTGAAGCTTTCTTT. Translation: CSVDTGIGTEAFF.

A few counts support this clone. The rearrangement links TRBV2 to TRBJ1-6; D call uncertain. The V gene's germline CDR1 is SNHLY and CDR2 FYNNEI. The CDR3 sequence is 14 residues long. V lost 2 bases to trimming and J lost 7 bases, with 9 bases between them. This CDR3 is CASSESGRNSPLHF. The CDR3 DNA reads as TGTGCCAGCAGTGAATCTGGTCGGAATTCACCCCTCCACTTT.

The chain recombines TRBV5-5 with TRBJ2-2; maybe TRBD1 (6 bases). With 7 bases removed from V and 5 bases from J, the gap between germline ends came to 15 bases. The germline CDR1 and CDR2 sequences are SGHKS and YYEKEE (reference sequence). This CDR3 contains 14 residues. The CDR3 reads CASAYNTGTGELFF. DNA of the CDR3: TGTGCCAGCGCTTACAACACAGGGACCGGGGAGCTGTTTTTT.

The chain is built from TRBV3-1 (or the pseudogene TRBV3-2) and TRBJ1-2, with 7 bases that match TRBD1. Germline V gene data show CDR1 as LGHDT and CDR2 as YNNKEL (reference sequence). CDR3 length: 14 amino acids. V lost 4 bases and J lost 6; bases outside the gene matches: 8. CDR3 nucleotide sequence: TGTGCCAGCAGCCCAATGGGACAGATGGATGGCTACACCTTC. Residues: CASSPMGQMDGYTF.

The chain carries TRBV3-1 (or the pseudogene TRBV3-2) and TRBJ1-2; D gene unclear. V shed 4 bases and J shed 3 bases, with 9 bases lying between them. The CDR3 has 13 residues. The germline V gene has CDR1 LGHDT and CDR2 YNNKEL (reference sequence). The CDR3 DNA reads TGTGCCAGCAGCCCGCGTATGGACTATGGCTACACCTTC. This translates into CASSPRMDYGYTF.

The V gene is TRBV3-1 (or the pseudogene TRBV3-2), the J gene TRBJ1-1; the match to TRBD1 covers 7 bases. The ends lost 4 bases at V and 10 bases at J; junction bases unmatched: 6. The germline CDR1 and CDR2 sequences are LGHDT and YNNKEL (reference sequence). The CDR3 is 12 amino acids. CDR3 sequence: CASSRAGGTAFF. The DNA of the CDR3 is TGTGCCAGCAGCCGAGCAGGGGGGACAGCTTTCTTT.

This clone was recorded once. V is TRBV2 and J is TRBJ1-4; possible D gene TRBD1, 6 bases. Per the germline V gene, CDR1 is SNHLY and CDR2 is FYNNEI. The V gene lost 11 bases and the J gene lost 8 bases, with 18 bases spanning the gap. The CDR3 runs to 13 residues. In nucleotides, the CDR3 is TGTGCCGGTTCCCCAGGGGTCGGAGAAAAACTGTTTTTT. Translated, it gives CAGSPGVGEKLFF.

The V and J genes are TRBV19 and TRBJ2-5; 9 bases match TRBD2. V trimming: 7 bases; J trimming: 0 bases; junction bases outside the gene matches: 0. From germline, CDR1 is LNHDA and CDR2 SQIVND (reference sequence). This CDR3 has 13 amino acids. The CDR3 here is CASKRGDQETQYF. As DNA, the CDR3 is TGTGCCAGTAAGCGGGGGGACCAAGAGACCCAGTACTTC.

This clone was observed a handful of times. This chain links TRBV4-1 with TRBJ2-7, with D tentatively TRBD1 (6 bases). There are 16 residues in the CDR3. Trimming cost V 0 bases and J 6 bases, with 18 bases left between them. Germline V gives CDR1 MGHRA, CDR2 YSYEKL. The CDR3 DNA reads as TGCGCCAGCAGCCAAGATAGGGGCAGGGGATGGGGCGAGCAGTACTTC. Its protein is CASSQDRGRGWGEQYF.

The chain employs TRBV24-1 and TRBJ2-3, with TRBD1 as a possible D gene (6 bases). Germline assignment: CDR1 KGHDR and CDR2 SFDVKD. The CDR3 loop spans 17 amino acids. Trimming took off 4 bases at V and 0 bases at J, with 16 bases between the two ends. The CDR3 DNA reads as TGTGCCACCAGTGACCCGACAGGCCAAACTAGCACAGATACGCAGTATTTT. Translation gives CATSDPTGQTSTDTQYF.

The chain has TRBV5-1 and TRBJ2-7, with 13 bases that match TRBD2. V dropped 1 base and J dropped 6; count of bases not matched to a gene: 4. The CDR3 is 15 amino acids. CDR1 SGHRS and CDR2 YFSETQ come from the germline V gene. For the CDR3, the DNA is TGCGCCAGCAGCTTGACTAGCGGGGGGGGTTCCGAGCAGTACTTC. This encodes CASSLTSGGGSEQYF.

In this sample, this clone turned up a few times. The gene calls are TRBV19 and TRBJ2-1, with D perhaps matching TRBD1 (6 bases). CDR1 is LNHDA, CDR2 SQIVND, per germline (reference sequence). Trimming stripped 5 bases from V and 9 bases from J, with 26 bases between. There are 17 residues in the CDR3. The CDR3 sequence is CASSLSSTGPAGSEQFF. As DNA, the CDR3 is TGTGCCAGTAGTTTGAGTTCGACAGGACCAGCCGGCAGTGAGCAGTTCTTC.

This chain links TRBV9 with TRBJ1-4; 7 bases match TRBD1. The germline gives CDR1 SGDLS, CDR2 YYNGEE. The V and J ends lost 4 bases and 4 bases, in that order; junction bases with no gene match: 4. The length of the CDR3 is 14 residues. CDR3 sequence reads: CASSPGTVNEKLFF. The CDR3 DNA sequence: TGTGCCAGCAGCCCCGGGACAGTTAATGAAAAACTGTTTTTT. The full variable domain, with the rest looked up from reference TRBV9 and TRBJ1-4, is DSGVTQTPKHLITATGQRVTLRCSPRSGDLSVYWYQQSLDQGLQFLIQYYNGEERAKGNILERFSAQQFPDLHSELNLSSLELGDSALYFCASSPGTVNEKLFFGSGTQLSVL.

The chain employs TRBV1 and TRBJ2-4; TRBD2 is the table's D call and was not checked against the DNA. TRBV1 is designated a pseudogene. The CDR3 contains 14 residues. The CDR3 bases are TGCACCAGCAGCCCCCAGCGGGTGAGGGACATTCAGTACTTC. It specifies CTSSPQRVRDIQYF.

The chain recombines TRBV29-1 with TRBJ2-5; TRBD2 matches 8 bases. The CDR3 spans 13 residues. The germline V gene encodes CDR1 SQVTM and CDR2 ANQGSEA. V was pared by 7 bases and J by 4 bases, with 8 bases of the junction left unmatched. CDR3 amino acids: CSAGGPSGETQYF. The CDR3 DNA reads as TGCAGCGCGGGGGGGCCCTCCGGAGAGACCCAGTACTTC.

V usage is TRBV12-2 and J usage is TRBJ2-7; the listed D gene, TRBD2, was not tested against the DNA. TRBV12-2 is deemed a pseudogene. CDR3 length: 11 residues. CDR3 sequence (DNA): TGTGCAAGTCGCTTGTTCTCCCCGCAGTACTTC. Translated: CASRLFSPQYF.